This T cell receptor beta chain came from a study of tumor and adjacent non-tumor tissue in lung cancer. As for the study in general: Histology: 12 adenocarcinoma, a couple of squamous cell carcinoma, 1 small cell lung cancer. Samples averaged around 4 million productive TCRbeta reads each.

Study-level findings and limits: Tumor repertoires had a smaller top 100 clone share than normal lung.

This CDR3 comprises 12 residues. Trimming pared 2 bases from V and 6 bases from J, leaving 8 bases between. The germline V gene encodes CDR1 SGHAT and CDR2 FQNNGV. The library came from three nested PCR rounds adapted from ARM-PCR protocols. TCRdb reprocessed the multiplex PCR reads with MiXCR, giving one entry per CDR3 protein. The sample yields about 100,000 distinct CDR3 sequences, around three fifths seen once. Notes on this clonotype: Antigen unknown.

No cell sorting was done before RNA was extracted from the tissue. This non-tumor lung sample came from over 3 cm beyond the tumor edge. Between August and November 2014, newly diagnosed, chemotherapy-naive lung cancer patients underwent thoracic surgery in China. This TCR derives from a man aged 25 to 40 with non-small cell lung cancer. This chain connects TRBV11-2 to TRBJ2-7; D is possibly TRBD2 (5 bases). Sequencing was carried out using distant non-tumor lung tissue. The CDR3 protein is CASSLMGSEQYF. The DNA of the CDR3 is TGTGCCAGCAGCTTAATGGGGAGCGAGCAGTACTTC.